This TCR beta chain was found in a study of T cells after yellow fever vaccination (dated by TCRdb to between 2018 and 2021). Turning to the overall study: The SMART-Seq v4 Ultra Low Input RNA kit was used to prepare libraries from fractions with low cell numbers. To follow T-cell clones before and after primary and booster YFV17D yellow fever vaccination, bulk TCR alpha and beta repertoires were sequenced over time. Two healthy male donors, one aged 18 to 30 and one aged 30 to 40 years, were included in the cohort. Blood was collected at multiple timepoints before and after primary and secondary immunization, and bulk PBMC replicates and cell subsets were isolated. Findings and caveats that apply to the study as a whole: Most clones expanded after primary vaccination (almost 97% of CD4 and 88% of CD8) were re-detected after the booster, suggesting that broad memory maintenance occurred. A small share of clonotypes occurred in both CD4 and CD8 compartments, likely arising from convergent recombination. The secondary T-cell response was weaker than the primary response but faster, peaking on day 5 instead of day 15. The study included only two donors, which limits how far the findings can be generalized. Computational filtering was required because FACS-sorted repertoires could contain abundant contaminating clonotypes from the bulk population.

Sequencing used an Illumina NovaSeq 6000. TCR cDNA was synthesized by 5'RACE template switching, which introduced a universal primer site and unique molecular identifiers. Priming for cDNA synthesis came from both the TCR alpha and TCR beta constant segments. Libraries were amplified in two PCR steps, with sample barcodes and sequencing adapters added in the second step. Libraries were sequenced on Illumina HiSeq 2500 (2x100 bp) or NovaSeq (2x150 bp). The original methods were these. MIGEC was used to demultiplex reads and collapse the reads into UMI consensus sequences, and MiXCR was used for V(D)J alignment. Vaccine-responding clonotypes were defined with edgeR using replicate PBMC samples, requiring FDR below 0.01 and a log2 fold change above 5 up to day 15. Bulk clonotypes were assigned CD4 or CD8 identity according to which sequenced CD4 or CD8 repertoire held them at higher abundance. TCRdb trimmed the raw reads at Q25, called clones with MiXCR and kept productive beta chains. Under each unique CDR3 protein, matching rows form one entry showing the most common genes and DNA. TCRdb, rather than the study authors, made the V and J calls. Recorded for this sample are a few hundred thousand distinct CDR3 sequences; 3.5% to 4.5% of them occurred a single time. 15% to 20% of the sample goes to the ten largest clones.

Unmatched junction bases come to 12, with V trimmed by 7 bases and J by 2 bases. The CDR3 runs 16 residues from the cysteine to the phenylalanine. The sequence is cut down to CDR3 DNA, 48 bases in frame from base 1. The germline V gene sets CDR1 to MNHNS and CDR2 to SASEGT. This clonotype has at least ten counts. The clone's antigen remains unknown. Base-call qualities are not available, and no considerably larger clone is one nucleotide away. Per the publication, the treatment or condition label means: live attenuated yellow fever vaccine strain. Two biological replicates of bulk PBMCs were collected at each blood-draw timepoint. A standard Ficoll-Paque protocol was used to isolate PBMCs from peripheral blood. TriZol was used to extract RNA from bulk PBMCs, from CD4 and CD8 fractions, and from dextramer-positive and dextramer-negative fractions.

The starting material was PBMCs, obtained 15 days after the yellow fever booster vaccination. The TCR originated in a man aged 18 to 30 who received the YFV17D yellow fever vaccine. This receptor chain uses TRBV6-1 and TRBJ1-2; TRBD1 agrees with 8 junctional bases. This receptor carries the CDR3 CASTLRQGLGNYGYTF. The DNA sequence is as follows: TGTGCCAGCACTTTGAGACAGGGGTTGGGAAACTATGGCTACACCTTC.